This record looks at one TCR beta chain sequence and its context. These data originate in a study of technical replicates of blood from several donors. Assay used: immunoSEQ multiplex PCR; TCRdb lists only in-frame clones, some missing. This table holds approximately 80,000 clones, roughly 98% found once. Germline V gene lookup returns CDR1 MDHEN and CDR2 SYDVKM. This CDR3 contains 11 residues. V was pared by 2 bases and J by 6 bases, with 4 bases between. The J gene is TRBJ1-1, the V gene TRBV28; D gene unclear. The sequencing input was T cells isolated from PBMCs. The receptor's source is a human donor in good health. The CDR3 reads CASSLLAEAFF. The CDR3 nucleotides are TGTGCCAGCAGTTTACTCGCTGAAGCTTTCTTT.